The T cell receptor beta chain described here comes from a study of T cell changes during pregnancy in multiple sclerosis. The data were produced by immunoSEQ multiplex PCR, yet TCRdb's version contains in-frame clones alone and is incomplete. The table has some 40,000 clones, 93% seen once. V trimming: 5 bases; J trimming: 4 bases; junction bases outside the gene matches: 11. Looked up from germline, CDR1 is SGHTA and CDR2 is FQGTGA. This CDR3 is 15 amino acids long. The source of this sequence is a female donor with multiple sclerosis, enrolled in a pregnancy study. The starting material was CD8+ T cells from peripheral blood mononuclear cells, obtained in the third trimester of pregnancy. The rearrangement uses TRBV7-3 and TRBJ2-7, with 7 bases that match TRBD2. The CDR3 nucleotides are TGTGCCAGCAGCCCCATGGGAGGGGAAGGTTACGAGCAGTACTTC. Translated, it gives CASSPMGGEGYEQYF.